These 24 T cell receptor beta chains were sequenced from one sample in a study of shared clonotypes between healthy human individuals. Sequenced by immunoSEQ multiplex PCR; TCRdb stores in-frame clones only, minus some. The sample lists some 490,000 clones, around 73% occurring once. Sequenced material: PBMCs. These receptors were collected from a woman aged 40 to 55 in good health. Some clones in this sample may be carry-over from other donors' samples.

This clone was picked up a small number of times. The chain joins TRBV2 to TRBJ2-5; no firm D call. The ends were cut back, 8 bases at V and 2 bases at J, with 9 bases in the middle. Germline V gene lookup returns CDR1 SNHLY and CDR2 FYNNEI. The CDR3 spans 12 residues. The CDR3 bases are TGTGCCAGCTCCCAATTACAAGAGACCCAGTACTTC. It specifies CASSQLQETQYF.

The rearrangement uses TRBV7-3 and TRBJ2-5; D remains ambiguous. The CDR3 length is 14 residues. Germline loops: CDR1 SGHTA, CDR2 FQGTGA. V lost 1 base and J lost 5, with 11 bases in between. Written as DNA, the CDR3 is TGTGCCAGCAGCTTAAGTTCAGTGGGGGAGACCCAGTACTTC. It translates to CASSLSSVGETQYF.

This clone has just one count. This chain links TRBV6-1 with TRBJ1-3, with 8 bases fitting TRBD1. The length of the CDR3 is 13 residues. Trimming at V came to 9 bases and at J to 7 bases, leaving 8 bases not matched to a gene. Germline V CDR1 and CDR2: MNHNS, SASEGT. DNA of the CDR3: TGTGCCAGTGAGGACAGGGAACGGAACACCATATATTTT. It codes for CASEDRERNTIYF.

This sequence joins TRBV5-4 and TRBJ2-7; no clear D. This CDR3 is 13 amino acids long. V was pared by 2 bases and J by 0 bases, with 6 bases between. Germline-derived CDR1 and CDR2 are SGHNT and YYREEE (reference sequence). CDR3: CASSFAASYEQYF. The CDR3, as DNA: TGTGCCAGCAGCTTCGCGGCCTCCTACGAGCAGTACTTC.

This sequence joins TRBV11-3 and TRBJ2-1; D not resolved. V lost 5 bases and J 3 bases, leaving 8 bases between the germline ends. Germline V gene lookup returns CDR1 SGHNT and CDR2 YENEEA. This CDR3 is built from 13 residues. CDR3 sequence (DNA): TGTGCCAGCAGCCTCAACTACTACAATGAGCAGTTCTTC. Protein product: CASSLNYYNEQFF.

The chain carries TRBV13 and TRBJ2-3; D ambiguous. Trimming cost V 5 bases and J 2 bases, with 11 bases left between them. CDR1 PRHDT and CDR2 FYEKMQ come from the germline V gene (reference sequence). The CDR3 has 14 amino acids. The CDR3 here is CASSQKDLTDTQYF. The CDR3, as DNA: TGTGCCAGCAGCCAGAAAGATCTCACAGATACGCAGTATTTT.

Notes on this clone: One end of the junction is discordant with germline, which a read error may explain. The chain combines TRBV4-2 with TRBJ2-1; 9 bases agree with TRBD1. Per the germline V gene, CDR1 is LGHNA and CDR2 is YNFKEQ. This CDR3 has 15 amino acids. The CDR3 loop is CASSQVWDRAVERFF. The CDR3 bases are TGTGCCAGCAGCCAAGTATGGGACAGGGCTGTAGAGCGGTTCTTC.

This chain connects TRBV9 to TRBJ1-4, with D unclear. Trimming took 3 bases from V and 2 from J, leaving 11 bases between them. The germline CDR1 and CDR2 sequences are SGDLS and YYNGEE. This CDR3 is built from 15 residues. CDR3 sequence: CASSGSTATNEKLFF. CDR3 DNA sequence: TGTGCCAGCAGCGGGTCTACCGCCACTAATGAAAAACTGTTTTTT.

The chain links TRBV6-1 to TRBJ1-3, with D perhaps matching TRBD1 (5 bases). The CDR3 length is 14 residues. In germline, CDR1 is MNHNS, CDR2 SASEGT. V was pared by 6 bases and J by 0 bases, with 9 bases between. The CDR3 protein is CASRGGGSGNTIYF. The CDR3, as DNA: TGTGCCAGCAGGGGTGGGGGCTCTGGAAACACCATATATTTT.

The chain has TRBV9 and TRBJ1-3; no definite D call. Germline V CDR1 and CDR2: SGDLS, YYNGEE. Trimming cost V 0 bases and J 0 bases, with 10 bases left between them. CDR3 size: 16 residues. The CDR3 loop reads CASSVGPGNSGNTIYF. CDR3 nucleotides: TGTGCCAGCAGCGTAGGTCCGGGCAACTCTGGAAACACCATATATTTT.

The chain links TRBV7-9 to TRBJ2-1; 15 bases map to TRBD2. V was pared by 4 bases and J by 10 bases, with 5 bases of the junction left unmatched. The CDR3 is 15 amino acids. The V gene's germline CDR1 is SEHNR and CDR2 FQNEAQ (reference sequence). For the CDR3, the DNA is TGTGCCAGCAGCTCAGGACTAGCGGGAGGGTGGGAGCAGTTCTTC. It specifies CASSSGLAGGWEQFF.

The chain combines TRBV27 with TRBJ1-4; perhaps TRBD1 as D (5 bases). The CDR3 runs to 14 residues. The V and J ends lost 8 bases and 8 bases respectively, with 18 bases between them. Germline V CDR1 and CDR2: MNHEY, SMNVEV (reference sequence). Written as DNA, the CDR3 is TGTGCCAGCCGCAAACCTGGGGCCGCGGAAAAACTGTTTTTT. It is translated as CASRKPGAAEKLFF.

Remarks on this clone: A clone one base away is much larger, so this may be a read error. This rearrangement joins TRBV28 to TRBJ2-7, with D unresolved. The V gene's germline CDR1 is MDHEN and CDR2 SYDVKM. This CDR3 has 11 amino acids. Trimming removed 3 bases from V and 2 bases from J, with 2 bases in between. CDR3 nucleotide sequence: TGTGCCAGCAGTTTCCCCTACGAGCAGTACTTC. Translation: CASSFPYEQYF.

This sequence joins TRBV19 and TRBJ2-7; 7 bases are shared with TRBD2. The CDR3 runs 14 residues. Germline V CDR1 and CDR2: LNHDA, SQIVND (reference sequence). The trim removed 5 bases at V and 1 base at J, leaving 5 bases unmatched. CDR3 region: CASSPGLPSYEQYF. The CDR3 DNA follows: TGTGCCAGTAGTCCGGGACTACCTTCCTACGAGCAGTACTTC.

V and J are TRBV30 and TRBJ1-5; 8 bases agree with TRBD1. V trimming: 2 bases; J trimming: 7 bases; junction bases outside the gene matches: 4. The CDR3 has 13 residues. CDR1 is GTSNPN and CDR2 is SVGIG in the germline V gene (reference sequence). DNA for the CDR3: TGTGCCTGGAGTTCAGGGGGCCCGCAGCCCCAGCATTTT. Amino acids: CAWSSGGPQPQHF.

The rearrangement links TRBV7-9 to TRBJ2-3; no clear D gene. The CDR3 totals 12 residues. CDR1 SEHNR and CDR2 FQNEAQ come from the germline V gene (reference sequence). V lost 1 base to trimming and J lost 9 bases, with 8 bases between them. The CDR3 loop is CASSLDQATQYF. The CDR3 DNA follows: TGTGCCAGCAGCTTAGATCAGGCCACGCAGTATTTT.

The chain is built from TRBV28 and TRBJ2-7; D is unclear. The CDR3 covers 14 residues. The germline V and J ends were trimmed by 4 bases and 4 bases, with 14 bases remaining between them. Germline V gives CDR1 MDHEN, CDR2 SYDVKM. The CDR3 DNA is TGTGCCAGCAGTTCTGGGCCCGAATGGTACGAGCAGTACTTC. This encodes CASSSGPEWYEQYF.

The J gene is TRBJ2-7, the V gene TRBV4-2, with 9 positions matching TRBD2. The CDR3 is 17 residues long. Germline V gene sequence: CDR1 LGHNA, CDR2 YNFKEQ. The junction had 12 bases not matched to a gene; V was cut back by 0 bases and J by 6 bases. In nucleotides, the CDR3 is TGTGCCAGCAGCCAAGATCGAATTAGCGGGAGCACGGGCGAGCAGTACTTC. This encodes CASSQDRISGSTGEQYF.

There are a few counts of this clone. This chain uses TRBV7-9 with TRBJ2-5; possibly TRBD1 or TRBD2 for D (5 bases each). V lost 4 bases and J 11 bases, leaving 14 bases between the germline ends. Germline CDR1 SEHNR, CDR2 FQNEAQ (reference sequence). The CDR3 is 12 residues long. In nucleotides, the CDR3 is TGTGCCAGCAGCTCGAGGGACCCGTCTCAGTACTTC. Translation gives CASSSRDPSQYF.

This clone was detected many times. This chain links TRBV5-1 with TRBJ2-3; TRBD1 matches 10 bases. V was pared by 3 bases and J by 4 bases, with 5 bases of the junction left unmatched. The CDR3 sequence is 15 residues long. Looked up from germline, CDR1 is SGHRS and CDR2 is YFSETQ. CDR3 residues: CASSSGQGVSDTQYF. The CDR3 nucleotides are TGCGCCAGCAGCTCAGGACAGGGGGTCTCAGATACGCAGTATTTT.

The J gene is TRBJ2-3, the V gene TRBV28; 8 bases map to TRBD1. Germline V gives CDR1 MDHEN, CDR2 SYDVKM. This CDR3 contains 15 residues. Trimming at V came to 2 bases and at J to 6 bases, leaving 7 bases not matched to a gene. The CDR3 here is CASSLSGQGWDTQYF. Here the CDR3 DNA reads TGTGCCAGCAGTTTAAGCGGACAGGGTTGGGATACGCAGTATTTT.

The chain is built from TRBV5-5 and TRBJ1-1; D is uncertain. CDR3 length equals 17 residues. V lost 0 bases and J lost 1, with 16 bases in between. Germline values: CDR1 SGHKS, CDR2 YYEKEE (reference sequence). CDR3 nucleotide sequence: TGTGCCAGCAGCTTGGTCCCCACACCGGAAGGGAACACTGAAGCTTTCTTT. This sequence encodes CASSLVPTPEGNTEAFF.

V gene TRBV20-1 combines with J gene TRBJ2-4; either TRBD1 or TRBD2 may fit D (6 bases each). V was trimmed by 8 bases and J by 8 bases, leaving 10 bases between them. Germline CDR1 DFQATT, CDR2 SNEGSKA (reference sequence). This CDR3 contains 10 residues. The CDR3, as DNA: TGCAGTTCAAGGGGGGACATTCAGTACTTC. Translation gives CSSRGDIQYF.

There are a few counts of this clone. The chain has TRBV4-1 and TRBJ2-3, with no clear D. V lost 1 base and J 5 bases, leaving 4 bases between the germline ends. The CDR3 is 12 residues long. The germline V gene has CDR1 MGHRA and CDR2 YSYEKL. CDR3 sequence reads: CASSQALDTQYF. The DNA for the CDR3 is TGCGCCAGCAGCCAAGCCTTAGATACGCAGTATTTT.